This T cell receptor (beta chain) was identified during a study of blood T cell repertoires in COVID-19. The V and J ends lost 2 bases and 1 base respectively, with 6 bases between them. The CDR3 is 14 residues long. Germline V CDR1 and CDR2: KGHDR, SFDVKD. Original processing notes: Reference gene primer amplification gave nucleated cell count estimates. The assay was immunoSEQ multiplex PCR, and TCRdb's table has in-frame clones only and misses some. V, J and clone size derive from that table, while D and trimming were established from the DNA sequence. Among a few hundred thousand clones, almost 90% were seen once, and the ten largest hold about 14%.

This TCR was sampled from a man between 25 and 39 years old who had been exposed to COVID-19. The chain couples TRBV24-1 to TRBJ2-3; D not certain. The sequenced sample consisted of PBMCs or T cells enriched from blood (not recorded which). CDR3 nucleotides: TGTGCCACCAGTGATTGGTCAGGCACAGATACGCAGTATTTT. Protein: CATSDWSGTDTQYF.